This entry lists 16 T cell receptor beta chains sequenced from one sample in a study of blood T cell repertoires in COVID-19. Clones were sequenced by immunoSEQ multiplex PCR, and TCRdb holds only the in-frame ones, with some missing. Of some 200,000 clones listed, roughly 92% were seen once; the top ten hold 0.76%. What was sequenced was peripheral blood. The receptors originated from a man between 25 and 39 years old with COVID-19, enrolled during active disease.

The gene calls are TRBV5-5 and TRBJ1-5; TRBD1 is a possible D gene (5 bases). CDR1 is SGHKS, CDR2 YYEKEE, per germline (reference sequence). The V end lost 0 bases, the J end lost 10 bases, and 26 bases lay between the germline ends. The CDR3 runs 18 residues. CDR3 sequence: CASSLGGFRGSHNRPQHF. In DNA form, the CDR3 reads TGTGCCAGCAGCTTGGGCGGCTTCCGGGGGTCCCACAATCGTCCCCAGCATTTT.

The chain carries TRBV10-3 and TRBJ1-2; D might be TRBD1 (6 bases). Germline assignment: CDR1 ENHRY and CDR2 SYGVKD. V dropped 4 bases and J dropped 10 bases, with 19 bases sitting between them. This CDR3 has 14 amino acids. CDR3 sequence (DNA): TGTGCCATCAGTGTTAGGGAACAGGGCGAAGCCTACACCTTC. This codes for CAISVREQGEAYTF.

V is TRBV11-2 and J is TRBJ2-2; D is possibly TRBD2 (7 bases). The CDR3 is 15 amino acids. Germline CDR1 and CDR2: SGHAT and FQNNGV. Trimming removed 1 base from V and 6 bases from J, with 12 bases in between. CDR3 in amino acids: CASSLVRGAAGELFF. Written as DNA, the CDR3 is TGTGCCAGCAGCTTAGTACGGGGGGCGGCCGGGGAGCTGTTTTTT.

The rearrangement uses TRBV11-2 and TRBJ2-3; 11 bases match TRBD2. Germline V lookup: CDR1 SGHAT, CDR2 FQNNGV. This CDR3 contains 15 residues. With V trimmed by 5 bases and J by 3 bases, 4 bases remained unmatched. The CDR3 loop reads CASSPSGGKTDTQYF. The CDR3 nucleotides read TGTGCCAGCAGCCCTAGCGGGGGGAAGACAGATACGCAGTATTTT.

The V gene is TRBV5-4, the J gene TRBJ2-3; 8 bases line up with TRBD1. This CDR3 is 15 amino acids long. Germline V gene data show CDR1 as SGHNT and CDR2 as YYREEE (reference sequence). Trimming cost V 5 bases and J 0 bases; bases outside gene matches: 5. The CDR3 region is CASRYDRGSTDTQYF. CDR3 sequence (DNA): TGTGCCAGCAGATACGACAGGGGTAGCACAGATACGCAGTATTTT.

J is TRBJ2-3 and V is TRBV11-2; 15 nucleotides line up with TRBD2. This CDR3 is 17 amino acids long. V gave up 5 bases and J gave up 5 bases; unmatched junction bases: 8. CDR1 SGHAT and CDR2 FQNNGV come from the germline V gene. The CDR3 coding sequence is TGTGCCAGCAGCCCGAGGACTAGCGGGGGGGCTAGAGATACGCAGTATTTT. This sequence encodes CASSPRTSGGARDTQYF.

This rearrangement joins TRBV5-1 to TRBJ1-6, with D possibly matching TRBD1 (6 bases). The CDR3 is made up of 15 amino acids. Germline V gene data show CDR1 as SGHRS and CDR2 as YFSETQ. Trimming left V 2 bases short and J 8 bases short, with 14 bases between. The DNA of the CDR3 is TGCGCCAGCAGCTTTACAGGGCCGACTTATTCACCCCTCCACTTT. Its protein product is CASSFTGPTYSPLHF.

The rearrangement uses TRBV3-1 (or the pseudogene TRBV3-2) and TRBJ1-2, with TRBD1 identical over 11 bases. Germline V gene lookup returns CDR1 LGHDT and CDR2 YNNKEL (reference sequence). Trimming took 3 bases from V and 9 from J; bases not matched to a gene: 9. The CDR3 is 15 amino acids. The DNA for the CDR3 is TGTGCCAGCAGCCAGAATCGGGACAGGGGGAATCGCTACACCTTC. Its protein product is CASSQNRDRGNRYTF.

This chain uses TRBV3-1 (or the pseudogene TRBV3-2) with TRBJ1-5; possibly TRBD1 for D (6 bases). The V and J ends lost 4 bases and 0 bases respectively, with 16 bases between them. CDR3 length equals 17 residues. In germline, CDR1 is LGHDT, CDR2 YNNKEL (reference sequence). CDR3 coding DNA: TGTGCCAGCAGCCGAGTCCCTAACAGGGATAGCAATCAGCCCCAGCATTTT. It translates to CASSRVPNRDSNQPQHF.

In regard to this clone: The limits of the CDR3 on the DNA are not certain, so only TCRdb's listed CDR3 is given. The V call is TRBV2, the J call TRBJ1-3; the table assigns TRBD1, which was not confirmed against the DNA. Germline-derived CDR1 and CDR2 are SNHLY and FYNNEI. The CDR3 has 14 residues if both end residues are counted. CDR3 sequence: CASSEARTVTPYIF.

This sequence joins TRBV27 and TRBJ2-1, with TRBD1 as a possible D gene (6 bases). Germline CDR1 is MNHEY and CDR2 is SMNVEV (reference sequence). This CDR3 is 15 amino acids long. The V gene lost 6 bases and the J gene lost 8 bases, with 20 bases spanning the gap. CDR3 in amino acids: CASRKQGKRGDEQFF. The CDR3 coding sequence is TGTGCCAGCAGGAAACAGGGTAAACGGGGAGATGAGCAGTTCTTC.

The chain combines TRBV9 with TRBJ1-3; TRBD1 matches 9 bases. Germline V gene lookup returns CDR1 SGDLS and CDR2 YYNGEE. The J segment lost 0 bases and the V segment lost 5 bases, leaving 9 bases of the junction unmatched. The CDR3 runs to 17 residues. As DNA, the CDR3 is TGTGCCAGCAGTCCATACGGACAGGGGAGCTCTGGAAACACCATATATTTT. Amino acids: CASSPYGQGSSGNTIYF.

CDR3 loop: CASSHPGWIRTGGRTEAFF. DNA of the CDR3: TGTGCCAGTAGTCACCCGGGATGGATCCGGACAGGGGGAAGGACTGAAGCTTTCTTT. The rearrangement joins TRBV19 to TRBJ1-1; 10 nucleotides align to TRBD1. The CDR3 runs to 19 residues. Trimming at V came to 5 bases and at J to 5 bases, leaving 20 bases not matched to a gene. Germline assignment: CDR1 LNHDA and CDR2 SQIVND (reference sequence).

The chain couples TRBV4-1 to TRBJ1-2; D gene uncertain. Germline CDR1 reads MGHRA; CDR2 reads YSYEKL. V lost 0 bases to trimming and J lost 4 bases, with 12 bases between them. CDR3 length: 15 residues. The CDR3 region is CASSQESGNGYGYTF. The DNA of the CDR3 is TGCGCCAGCAGCCAAGAATCTGGTAACGGCTATGGCTACACCTTC.

The CDR3 here is CASSQDRSPLHF. CDR3 bases: TGCGCCAGCAGCCAAGATCGGTCACCCCTCCACTTT. V gene TRBV4-1 combines with J gene TRBJ1-6; D call uncertain. V gave up 0 bases and J gave up 10 bases, with 4 bases separating them. CDR1 is MGHRA, CDR2 YSYEKL, per germline. The CDR3 loop spans 12 amino acids.

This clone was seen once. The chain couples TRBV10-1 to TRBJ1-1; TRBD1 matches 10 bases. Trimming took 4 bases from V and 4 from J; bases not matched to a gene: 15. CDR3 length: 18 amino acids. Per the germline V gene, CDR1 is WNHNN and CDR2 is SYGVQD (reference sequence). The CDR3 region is CASSGTDRGGQKGTEAFF. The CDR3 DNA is TGCGCCAGCAGTGGGACGGACAGGGGGGGACAGAAGGGCACTGAAGCTTTCTTT.